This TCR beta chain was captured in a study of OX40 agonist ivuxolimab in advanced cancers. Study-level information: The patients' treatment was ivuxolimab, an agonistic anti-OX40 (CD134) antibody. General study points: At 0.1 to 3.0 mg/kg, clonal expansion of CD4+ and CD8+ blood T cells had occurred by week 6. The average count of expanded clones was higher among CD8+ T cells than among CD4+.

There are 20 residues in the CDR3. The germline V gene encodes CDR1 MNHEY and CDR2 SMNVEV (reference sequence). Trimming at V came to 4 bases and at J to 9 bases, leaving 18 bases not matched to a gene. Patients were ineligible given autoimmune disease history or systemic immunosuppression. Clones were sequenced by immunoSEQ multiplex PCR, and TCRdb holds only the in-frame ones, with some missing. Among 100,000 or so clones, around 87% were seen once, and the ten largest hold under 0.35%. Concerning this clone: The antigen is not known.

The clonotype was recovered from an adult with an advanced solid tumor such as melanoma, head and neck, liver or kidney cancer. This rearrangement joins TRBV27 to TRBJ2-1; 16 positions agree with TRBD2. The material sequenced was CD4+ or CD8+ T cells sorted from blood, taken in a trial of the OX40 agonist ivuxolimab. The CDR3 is CASSSAPGTSGGEVSGEQFF. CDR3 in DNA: TGTGCCAGCAGTTCGGCCCCCGGGACTAGCGGGGGGGAAGTGTCGGGTGAGCAGTTCTTC.